Ten or more counts support the clone carrying this T cell receptor beta chain. What it recognizes is unknown. These data are taken from a study of T-cell reconstitution after alpha-beta-depleted transplantation in children. Study-wide points: Certain patients had high TCRbeta diversity at day 60, and it came from recipient T cells and thymic progenitors that survived. Several hundred rapidly expanded clones from non-depleted graft cells reportedly supplied alpha-beta T cells about two months post-transplant. By one year post-transplant, T-cell counts and diversity largely arose from T cells that were newly produced.

The authors prepared the TCRbeta library with unique molecular identifiers. Using its own MiXCR run on the PCR reads, TCRdb lists one record per CDR3 protein. The sample carries about 300,000 distinct CDR3 sequences, roughly 7.8% recorded once. The CDR3 consists of 15 residues. The sequence was collected from a female patient between 2 and 15 years old who had a stem cell transplant for Fanconi anemia, so the T cells may come from the graft donor. The sequenced sample was peripheral blood, obtained 360 days after TCRalphabeta/CD19-depleted stem cell transplant. The chain uses TRBV21-1 and TRBJ2-2; TRBD1 was called by the table and not checked on the DNA. TRBV21-1 is a pseudogene. The CDR3 DNA follows: TGTGCCAGCAGCAACCGCGGACGGGCAACCGGGGAGCTGTTTTTT. Its translation: CASSNRGRATGELFF.